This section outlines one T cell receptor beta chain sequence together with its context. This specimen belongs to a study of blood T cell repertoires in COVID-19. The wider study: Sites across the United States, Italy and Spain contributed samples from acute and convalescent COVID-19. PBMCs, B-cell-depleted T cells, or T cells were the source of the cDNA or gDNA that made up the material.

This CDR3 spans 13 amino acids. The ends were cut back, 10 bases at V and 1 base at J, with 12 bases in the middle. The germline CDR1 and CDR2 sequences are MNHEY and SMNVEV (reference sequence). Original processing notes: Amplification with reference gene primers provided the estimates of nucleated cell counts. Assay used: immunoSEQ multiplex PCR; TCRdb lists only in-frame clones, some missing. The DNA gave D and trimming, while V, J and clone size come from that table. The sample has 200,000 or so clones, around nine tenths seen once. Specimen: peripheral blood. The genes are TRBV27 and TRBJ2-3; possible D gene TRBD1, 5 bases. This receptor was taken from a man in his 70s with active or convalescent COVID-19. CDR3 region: CATHKTGTDTQYF. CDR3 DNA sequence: TGTGCCACACACAAGACAGGCACAGATACGCAGTATTTT.